This T cell receptor (beta chain) is from a study of identical twins. Study outcomes and limitations: Within beta out-of-frame sequences, the excess sharing observed between twins was weaker.

This CDR3 has 16 residues. V trimming: 6 bases; J trimming: 8 bases; junction bases outside the gene matches: 12. Per the germline V gene, CDR1 is MNHNS and CDR2 is SASEGT. Using its own MiXCR run on the 5' RACE reads, TCRdb lists one record per CDR3 protein. The sample has fewer than 900,000 distinct CDR3 sequences, 15% to 20% seen once; the top ten hold 10% to 15%. There are a few counts of this clonotype. Its specificity is not known. A further study also used this sample, focusing on T cells expressing NK-cell markers. Turning to that study: In the group of eight sequenced donors, seven were HCMV-seropositive and one was seronegative.

The sequence derives from a woman younger than 35 in good health. Sequenced sample: PBMCs. The V gene is TRBV6-1, the J gene TRBJ1-6; 8 positions agree with TRBD1. The CDR3 coding sequence is TGTGCCAGCAGAATAGAAATACAGGGGGGGGATTCACCCCTCCACTTT. This codes for CASRIEIQGGDSPLHF.